These 30 T cell receptor beta chains were all obtained from the same sample, sequenced in a study of OX40 agonist ivuxolimab in advanced cancers. Clones were read by immunoSEQ multiplex PCR, and TCRdb kept only the in-frame ones, dropping some. The sample contains tens of thousands of clones, roughly four fifths of which appear only once. The sample was CD4+ or CD8+ T cells sorted from blood, taken in a trial of the OX40 agonist ivuxolimab. The origin of the receptors is an adult with an advanced solid tumor such as melanoma, head and neck, liver or kidney cancer.

This chain uses TRBV10-3 with TRBJ2-1; D remains unclear. V shed 8 bases and J shed 5 bases, with 7 bases lying between them. The CDR3 runs to 11 residues. The germline gives CDR1 ENHRY, CDR2 SYGVKD. The CDR3 is CAIPVDNEQFF. CDR3 coding DNA: TGTGCCATCCCGGTAGACAATGAGCAGTTCTTC.

The CDR3, as DNA: TGTGCCAGCAGCTTAGGGGGATTTACTAATGAAAAACTGTTTTTT. It specifies CASSLGGFTNEKLFF. V gene TRBV11-2 combines with J gene TRBJ1-4; D call uncertain. CDR3 length: 15 residues. Deletions cut 1 base from V and 2 bases from J, with 8 bases between. The V gene's germline CDR1 is SGHAT and CDR2 FQNNGV. Full variable domain (missing parts from reference TRBV11-2 and TRBJ1-4): EAGVAQSPRYKIIEKRQSVAFWCNPISGHATLYWYQQILGQGPKLLIQFQNNGVVDDSQLPKDRFSAERLKGVDSTLKIQPAKLEDSAVYLCASSLGGFTNEKLFFGSGTQLSVL.

This clone was seen once. The V and J genes are TRBV25-1 and TRBJ1-2; no clear D gene. The CDR3 consists of 15 residues. Trimming removed 3 bases at V and 8 bases at J, with 19 bases between. Per the germline V gene, CDR1 is MGHDK and CDR2 is SYGVNS. This CDR3 is CASSETAIAIWGYTF. For the CDR3, the DNA is TGTGCCAGCAGTGAGACTGCTATCGCAATATGGGGCTACACCTTC.

This sequence joins TRBV5-5 and TRBJ2-1, with 8 bases lining up with TRBD2. CDR3 length: 15 amino acids. In germline, CDR1 is SGHKS, CDR2 YYEKEE (reference sequence). J was trimmed by 2 bases and V by 3 bases; bases with no gene match: 4. DNA for the CDR3: TGTGCCAGCAGCTACCTACTAGCGGCCTACAATGAGCAGTTCTTC. It specifies CASSYLLAAYNEQFF.

V usage is TRBV6-5 and J usage is TRBJ2-1; D ambiguous. V was shortened by 5 bases and J by 0 bases, with 11 bases between the two germline ends. The CDR3 contains 15 residues. The germline V gene encodes CDR1 MNHEY and CDR2 SVGAGI. The CDR3 DNA follows: TGTGCCAGCAGTAACCTAGAAAGCTCCTACAATGAGCAGTTCTTC. The encoded protein is CASSNLESSYNEQFF.

V gene TRBV28 combines with J gene TRBJ1-5; the D gene is possibly TRBD1 (5 bases). The CDR3 contains 16 residues. V was pared by 5 bases and J by 3 bases, with 17 bases between. Germline CDR1 is MDHEN and CDR2 is SYDVKM. The CDR3 sequence is CASSPREPQDNQPQHF. CDR3 sequence (DNA): TGTGCCAGCAGTCCCCGAGAACCACAGGACAATCAGCCCCAGCATTTT.

CDR3 region: CASSLRLAEPHNEQFF. The CDR3 DNA sequence: TGTGCCAGCAGTTTGAGGCTAGCGGAGCCCCACAATGAGCAGTTCTTC. V and J are TRBV27 and TRBJ2-1; the match to TRBD2 covers 7 bases. Per germline, CDR1 MNHEY and CDR2 SMNVEV (reference sequence). Trimming at V came to 3 bases and at J to 5 bases, leaving 10 bases not matched to a gene. The CDR3 loop spans 16 amino acids.

The gene calls are TRBV9 and TRBJ2-7, with D possibly matching TRBD1 (6 bases). This CDR3 comprises 15 residues. Trimming stripped 3 bases from V and 6 bases from J, with 19 bases between. Looked up from germline, CDR1 is SGDLS and CDR2 is YYNGEE. This chain's CDR3 is CASSESGTTSSEQYF. CDR3 sequence (DNA): TGTGCCAGCAGCGAGTCCGGGACAACTAGTAGCGAGCAGTACTTC.

The chain is built from TRBV19 and TRBJ2-7; 8 bases match TRBD2. The V gene's germline CDR1 is LNHDA and CDR2 SQIVND (reference sequence). V dropped 6 bases and J dropped 7; count of bases not matched to a gene: 5. CDR3 size: 12 residues. The CDR3 DNA sequence: TGTGCCAGTAGAACCCAGCGGGGGGAGCAGTACTTC. Translating gives CASRTQRGEQYF.

The chain combines TRBV9 with TRBJ1-4, with no clear D. The CDR3 has 15 residues. The germline V and J ends were trimmed by 0 bases and 2 bases, with 8 bases remaining between them. Per the germline V gene, CDR1 is SGDLS and CDR2 is YYNGEE. The DNA of the CDR3 is TGTGCCAGCAGCGTAGGGGGATCGACTAATGAAAAACTGTTTTTT. Translated, it gives CASSVGGSTNEKLFF.

This clone showed up many times. V gene TRBV7-2 combines with J gene TRBJ1-6, with D perhaps TRBD1 (5 bases). Germline V gives CDR1 SGHTA, CDR2 FQGNSA. Trimming pared 5 bases from V and 7 bases from J, leaving 15 bases between. CDR3 length: 15 amino acids. CDR3 sequence (DNA): TGTGCCAGCAGCCTAAGCGGGGCAGTGAATTCACCCCTCCACTTT. Translation: CASSLSGAVNSPLHF. The full variable domain, completed using reference TRBV7-2 and TRBJ1-6, is GAGVSQSPSNKVTEKGKDVELRCDPISGHTALYWYRQSLGQGLEFLIYFQGNSAPDKSGLPSDRFSAERTGGSVSTLTIQRTQQEDSAVYLCASSLSGAVNSPLHFGNGTRLTVT.

By sample share, this clone is medium-sized. The V call is TRBV7-3, the J call TRBJ2-1; 9 bases align to TRBD2. CDR1 and CDR2 (germline): SGHTA, FQGTGA. This CDR3 contains 15 residues. Unmatched junction bases numbered 7, after V lost 2 bases and J lost 8 bases. The DNA for the CDR3 is TGTGCCAGCAGCTTAGATGCGGGAGGGCCATATGAGCAGTTCTTC. It is translated as CASSLDAGGPYEQFF.

The genes are TRBV7-3 and TRBJ2-5; D remains ambiguous. V was cut by 2 bases and J by 1 base, with 8 bases left in between. CDR1 is SGHTA, CDR2 FQGTGA, per germline. This CDR3 region has 14 residues. The CDR3 is CASSLDGFQETQYF. The DNA of the CDR3 is TGTGCCAGCAGCTTAGACGGATTCCAAGAGACCCAGTACTTC.

The chain recombines TRBV7-7 with TRBJ2-5; 8 bases align to TRBD1. V gave up 3 bases and J gave up 2 bases; unmatched junction bases: 5. The CDR3 sequence is 15 residues long. CDR1 and CDR2 (germline): SSHAT, FNYEAQ (reference sequence). The chain's CDR3 is CASSFRTGQQETQYF. CDR3 in DNA: TGTGCCAGCAGCTTCCGGACAGGGCAACAAGAGACCCAGTACTTC.

The chain has TRBV7-2 and TRBJ1-1; no definite D call. Germline V gene lookup returns CDR1 SGHTA and CDR2 FQGNSA. The V and J ends lost 5 bases and 1 base respectively, with 11 bases between them. The length of the CDR3 is 14 residues. The CDR3 DNA is TGTGCCAGCAGCCTATTTGTATGGAACACTGAAGCTTTCTTT. It yields the protein CASSLFVWNTEAFF.

The chain links TRBV5-1 to TRBJ2-1; possible D gene TRBD1, 6 bases. V was shortened by 3 bases and J by 5 bases, with 12 bases between the two germline ends. Germline V gives CDR1 SGHRS, CDR2 YFSETQ. The CDR3 is 14 amino acids. CDR3 bases: TGCGCCAGCAGCTCCTCCCGACAGGACAATGAGCAGTTCTTC. Its protein is CASSSSRQDNEQFF.

The chain has TRBV13 and TRBJ2-7, with TRBD2 matching over 12 bases. The V segment lost 1 base and the J segment 6 bases; nucleotides outside the gene matches: 4. Germline assignment: CDR1 PRHDT and CDR2 FYEKMQ (reference sequence). This CDR3 region has 15 residues. The DNA of the CDR3 is TGTGCCAGCAGCTTAGCTAGCGGGAGGGCAGGCGAGCAGTACTTC. Amino acids: CASSLASGRAGEQYF.

V and J are TRBV9 and TRBJ2-7, with 11 bases fitting TRBD2. This CDR3 comprises 14 residues. Trimming removed 4 bases from V and 5 bases from J; junction bases left unmatched: 5. Germline loops: CDR1 SGDLS, CDR2 YYNGEE. This CDR3 reads CASSYTSGSDEQYF. The DNA of the CDR3 is TGTGCCAGCAGCTATACTAGCGGGAGCGACGAGCAGTACTTC.

Only one count was recorded for this clone. The chain uses TRBV9 and TRBJ1-4; D is unclear. Trimming removed 0 bases at V and 6 bases at J, with 9 bases between. This CDR3 is built from 14 residues. Looked up from germline, CDR1 is SGDLS and CDR2 is YYNGEE. The CDR3 loop reads CASSVEAADEKLFF. The CDR3 region has the DNA TGTGCCAGCAGCGTAGAAGCGGCGGATGAAAAACTGTTTTTT.

The chain links TRBV27 to TRBJ2-7; D remains unclear. Germline CDR1 reads MNHEY; CDR2 reads SMNVEV (reference sequence). The CDR3 runs to 15 residues. The V gene lost 5 bases and the J gene lost 1 base, with 15 bases spanning the gap. CDR3 protein: CASSSPFSGSYEQYF. For the CDR3, the DNA is TGTGCCAGCAGTAGCCCGTTCTCAGGATCCTACGAGCAGTACTTC.

This sequence joins TRBV5-4 and TRBJ1-1; perhaps TRBD1 as D (5 bases). This CDR3 has 14 amino acids. Between the trimmed V and J ends, which lost 0 bases and 4 bases, there was a span of 10 bases. CDR1 and CDR2 (germline): SGHNT, YYREEE (reference sequence). Here the CDR3 DNA reads TGTGCCAGCAGCTTGGGCAGGGTGAGCACTGAAGCTTTCTTT. Translating it yields CASSLGRVSTEAFF.

This clone was observed once. This rearrangement joins TRBV10-2 to TRBJ1-1; TRBD1 aligns across 9 bases. The CDR3 consists of 15 residues. CDR1 is WSHSY, CDR2 SAAADI, per germline. Trimming removed 8 bases from V and 0 bases from J; junction bases left unmatched: 7. The CDR3 DNA follows: TGCGCCAGCTGGGACAGGGACGATCTGAACACTGAAGCTTTCTTT. It translates to CASWDRDDLNTEAFF.

This chain links TRBV29-1 with TRBJ2-7; D tentatively reads TRBD1 or TRBD2 (6 bases each). Per the germline V gene, CDR1 is SQVTM and CDR2 is ANQGSEA. The length of the CDR3 is 16 residues. Trimming stripped 6 bases from V and 0 bases from J, with 21 bases between. The CDR3 DNA reads as TGCAGCGTACTTTCGACGGGGGCTACTAGCTCCTACGAGCAGTACTTC. Translated, it gives CSVLSTGATSSYEQYF.

V is TRBV7-9 and J is TRBJ2-1; D gene uncertain. V dropped 2 bases and J dropped 10 bases, with 6 bases sitting between them. This CDR3 is built from 11 residues. The V gene's germline CDR1 is SEHNR and CDR2 FQNEAQ (reference sequence). CDR3 amino acids: CASSLIVEQFF. The CDR3 nucleotides are TGTGCCAGCAGCTTAATTGTGGAGCAGTTCTTC.

The chain employs TRBV4-1 and TRBJ2-5; the D gene is possibly TRBD2 (5 bases). The CDR3 covers 15 residues. The ends were cut back, 4 bases at V and 4 bases at J, with 16 bases in the middle. Germline CDR1 is MGHRA and CDR2 is YSYEKL. The chain's CDR3 is CASSPNLGVGETQYF. The CDR3 coding sequence is TGCGCCAGCAGCCCAAATCTCGGGGTGGGAGAGACCCAGTACTTC.

The chain links TRBV5-8 to TRBJ1-2; D is undetermined. The CDR3 totals 14 residues. The V gene's germline CDR1 is SGHTS and CDR2 YDEGEE. Deletions cut 0 bases from V and 4 bases from J, with 10 bases between. The CDR3 DNA follows: TGTGCCAGCAGCTTGGCACCCGGGTTCTATGGCTACACCTTC. Translation gives CASSLAPGFYGYTF.

This clone was seen a few times. The chain carries TRBV7-9 and TRBJ1-5; no reliable D call. This CDR3 spans 12 amino acids. From germline, CDR1 is SEHNR and CDR2 FQNEAQ (reference sequence). Trimming cost V 3 bases and J 7 bases, with 7 bases left between them. CDR3 protein: CASSFAEQPQHF. For the CDR3, the DNA is TGTGCCAGCAGCTTCGCGGAACAGCCCCAGCATTTT.

V usage is TRBV29-1 and J usage is TRBJ2-7; 9 positions agree with TRBD1. Germline V gives CDR1 SQVTM, CDR2 ANQGSEA. Germline trimming cut 2 bases from V and 5 bases from J; bases unmatched to any gene: 7. The CDR3 loop spans 14 amino acids. In DNA form, the CDR3 reads TGCAGCGTTGAATTTGGACAGGGGTTCAACGAGCAGTACTTC. This encodes CSVEFGQGFNEQYF.

This clone was found a few times. The chain is built from TRBV10-2 and TRBJ1-1; D uncertain. Germline lookup yields CDR1 WSHSY and CDR2 SAAADI. Trimming removed 6 bases at V and 4 bases at J, with 15 bases between. CDR3 length: 14 residues. The CDR3 sequence: CASSLGEWGTEAFF. The CDR3 DNA follows: TGCGCCAGCAGCCTTGGGGAGTGGGGCACTGAAGCTTTCTTT.

The V gene is TRBV7-8, the J gene TRBJ2-7; 9 nucleotides match TRBD2. This CDR3 has 15 amino acids. J was trimmed by 1 base and V by 3 bases; bases with no gene match: 4. CDR1 and CDR2 (germline): SGHVS, FQNEAQ. The CDR3 is CASSFAGGPSYEQYF. CDR3 bases: TGTGCCAGCAGCTTCGCGGGGGGGCCTTCCTACGAGCAGTACTTC.